This passage covers 8 T cell receptor beta chains from one sample sequenced in a study of shared clonotypes between healthy human individuals. CD45RO-negative, CCR7-positively selected cells formed the naive CD8 fraction, excluding terminally differentiated effector memory CD45RA+ cells. Here immunoSEQ multiplex PCR was the method, and the copy in TCRdb shows in-frame clones only, minus some. The data contain hundreds of thousands of clones, nearly 98% of them seen just once; the ten biggest clones take up approximately 0.33%. Sequenced: naive CD8+ T cells sorted from blood. The receptors derive from a man between 25 and 39 years old in good health.

The chain uses TRBV30 and TRBJ2-7; D not certain. Germline CDR1 GTSNPN, CDR2 SVGIG (reference sequence). With 5 bases removed from V and 3 bases from J, the gap between germline ends came to 11 bases. CDR3 size: 12 residues. Here the CDR3 DNA reads TGTGCCTGGTCCCGTGGTCTCTACGAGCAGTACTTC. This sequence encodes CAWSRGLYEQYF.

The CDR3 sequence is CASSHPGRESTYEQYF. CDR3 nucleotides: TGTGCCAGCAGCCACCCCGGCAGGGAATCTACCTACGAGCAGTACTTC. V and J are TRBV7-9 and TRBJ2-7, with D perhaps matching TRBD1 (5 bases). CDR3 length: 16 amino acids. Germline lookup yields CDR1 SEHNR and CDR2 FQNEAQ (reference sequence). Trimming stripped 5 bases from V and 2 bases from J, with 19 bases between.

The gene calls are TRBV9 and TRBJ1-4, with D possibly matching TRBD1 (5 bases). The germline V gene has CDR1 SGDLS and CDR2 YYNGEE. V was cut by 0 bases and J by 8 bases, with 11 bases left in between. This CDR3 is 14 amino acids long. The CDR3 reads CASSVAGDGEKLFF. The CDR3 DNA reads as TGTGCCAGCAGCGTAGCGGGGGATGGGGAAAAACTGTTTTTT.

The rearrangement links TRBV5-1 to TRBJ1-1; TRBD1 might be the D (5 bases). Germline V gene data show CDR1 as SGHRS and CDR2 as YFSETQ. Trimming cost V 0 bases and J 5 bases, with 14 bases left between them. The CDR3 runs to 15 residues. CDR3 in DNA: TGCGCCAGCAGCTTGGTGGTCAATGGGGGAACTGAAGCTTTCTTT. As protein: CASSLVVNGGTEAFF.

This chain links TRBV4-1 with TRBJ2-4; 9 bases are a match to TRBD2. Germline V gene lookup returns CDR1 MGHRA and CDR2 YSYEKL. V trimming: 1 base; J trimming: 11 bases; junction bases outside the gene matches: 9. There are 15 residues in the CDR3. The CDR3 region has the DNA TGCGCCAGCAGCCAAGTGACCGGGACTAGCCGCCTTCAGTACTTC. Protein sequence: CASSQVTGTSRLQYF.

The rearrangement joins TRBV5-1 to TRBJ2-2; D unclear. Trimming shortened V by 4 bases and J by 3 bases, and 10 bases separated the two germline ends. CDR1 and CDR2 from the germline V gene are SGHRS and YFSETQ. This CDR3 has 14 amino acids. The CDR3 region is CASSARLDTGELFF. The CDR3, as DNA: TGCGCCAGCAGCGCACGTTTGGACACCGGGGAGCTGTTTTTT.

The chain joins TRBV19 to TRBJ1-1; possible D gene TRBD1, 5 bases. Germline values: CDR1 LNHDA, CDR2 SQIVND (reference sequence). The CDR3 is 14 residues long. Trimming cost V 8 bases and J 4 bases, with 17 bases left between them. The CDR3 here is CASWDGGYATEAFF. In DNA form, the CDR3 reads TGTGCCAGTTGGGACGGGGGATATGCCACTGAAGCTTTCTTT.

The chain combines TRBV10-2 with TRBJ2-3, with 9 nucleotides matching TRBD2. Germline trimming cut 6 bases from V and 3 bases from J; bases unmatched to any gene: 4. The CDR3 is 14 residues long. Per germline, CDR1 WSHSY and CDR2 SAAADI. CDR3 residues: CASSYSGRTDTQYF. CDR3 bases: TGCGCCAGCAGCTATAGCGGGAGAACAGATACGCAGTATTTT.